What follows are 10 T cell receptor beta chains derived from one specimen sequenced in a study of blood T cell repertoires in COVID-19. Sequencing used immunoSEQ multiplex PCR; TCRdb keeps in-frame clones, though not all of them. There are about 40,000 clones in the sample; over 70% occur only once, and 30% to 35% lies in the top ten. The material sequenced was peripheral blood. The receptors stem from a woman at least 80 years old with acute or convalescent COVID-19.

The CDR3 loop reads CASRPGGEGSYTF. CDR3 bases: TGCGCCAGCCGACCGGGAGGGGAGGGAAGCTACACCTTC. V and J are TRBV5-1 and TRBJ1-2; weak D call: TRBD1 (5 bases). CDR3 length equals 13 residues. Germline lookup yields CDR1 SGHRS and CDR2 YFSETQ. Trimming cost V 7 bases and J 9 bases, with 19 bases left between them.

The chain carries TRBV18 and TRBJ2-1; 12 bases map to TRBD2. The V segment lost 4 bases and the J segment 3 bases; nucleotides outside the gene matches: 16. The V gene's germline CDR1 is KGHSH and CDR2 LQKENI. CDR3 length equals 20 residues. CDR3 nucleotides: TGTGCCAGCTCACGAAGCACCCCTAGCGGGAGGGCCGAACTCTACAATGAGCAGTTCTTC. Its translation is CASSRSTPSGRAELYNEQFF.

The chain recombines TRBV24-1 with TRBJ1-5, with TRBD1 matching 7 bases. After removal of 9 bases from V and 6 bases from J, the junction contained 16 bases not matched to a gene. The CDR3 extends over 16 amino acids. Per germline, CDR1 KGHDR and CDR2 SFDVKD. The CDR3 spells CATQHRVKGASQPQHF. In DNA, the CDR3 is TGTGCCACCCAACATCGGGTCAAGGGGGCTAGTCAGCCCCAGCATTTT.

V usage is TRBV7-9 and J usage is TRBJ1-1, with TRBD1 matching 7 bases. J lost 4 bases, V lost 5 bases, and 7 bases had no gene match. The CDR3 consists of 14 residues. Germline V gives CDR1 SEHNR, CDR2 FQNEAQ (reference sequence). As DNA, the CDR3 is TGTGCCAGCAGCCTGCAGGGGGGAGTCACTGAAGCTTTCTTT. It yields the protein CASSLQGGVTEAFF.

The CDR3 region is CASSYGPGENTGELFF. CDR3 DNA: TGTGCCAGCAGTTACGGGCCGGGAGAGAACACCGGGGAGCTGTTTTTT. This sequence joins TRBV6-5 and TRBJ2-2, with a tentative D call TRBD2 (6 bases). There are 16 residues in the CDR3. Germline CDR1 MNHEY, CDR2 SVGAGI. Trimming took 2 bases from V and 1 from J, leaving 11 bases between them.

A word on this clone: An end of the junction does not agree with germline; a read error may underlie this. The rearrangement uses TRBV29-1 and TRBJ1-1; D is unresolved. Germline CDR1 reads SQVTM; CDR2 reads ANQGSEA. The CDR3 has 12 residues. The CDR3 bases are TGCAGCGTAGAAGACCGAGGAGCTGAAGCTTTCTTT. Amino acid sequence: CSVEDRGAEAFF.

The V gene is TRBV9, the J gene TRBJ2-7; 11 nucleotides match TRBD2. The CDR3 loop spans 16 amino acids. With 4 bases clipped from V and 3 bases from J, the junction kept 9 bases outside the gene matches. CDR1 SGDLS and CDR2 YYNGEE come from the germline V gene. The CDR3 nucleotides are TGTGCCAGCAGCCCCCGTAAGACTAGCGGGATCTACGAGCAGTACTTC. This codes for CASSPRKTSGIYEQYF. Looking up the rest from reference TRBV9 and TRBJ2-7 gives the full variable domain: DSGVTQTPKHLITATGQRVTLRCSPRSGDLSVYWYQQSLDQGLQFLIQYYNGEERAKGNILERFSAQQFPDLHSELNLSSLELGDSALYFCASSPRKTSGIYEQYFGPGTRLTVT.

This clone came up a few times. J is TRBJ2-7 and V is TRBV5-1, with D maybe TRBD1 (6 bases). Trimming left V 0 bases short and J 4 bases short, with 17 bases between. Germline lookup yields CDR1 SGHRS and CDR2 YFSETQ. There are 16 residues in the CDR3. The CDR3 coding sequence is TGCGCCAGCAGCTTGGAAGTGGGCAGGGGTCCTTACGAGCAGTACTTC. Protein sequence: CASSLEVGRGPYEQYF.

The chain carries TRBV10-3 and TRBJ2-3, with TRBD1 identical over 7 bases. Trimming took 5 bases from V and 0 from J; bases not matched to a gene: 2. Germline lookup yields CDR1 ENHRY and CDR2 SYGVKD. The CDR3 is 14 residues long. In DNA, the CDR3 is TGTGCCATCAGTCGACAGGGAAGCACAGATACGCAGTATTTT. It translates to CAISRQGSTDTQYF.

This clone appeared a single time. One end of the junction is discordant with germline, which a read error may explain. This chain links TRBV5-4 with TRBJ1-2; no definite D call. This CDR3 spans 13 amino acids. Germline assignment: CDR1 SGHNT and CDR2 YYREEE (reference sequence). The CDR3 is CASSFRSNDGYTF. The CDR3 DNA reads as TGTGCCAGCAGCTTTCGGAGTAACGATGGCTACACCTTC.